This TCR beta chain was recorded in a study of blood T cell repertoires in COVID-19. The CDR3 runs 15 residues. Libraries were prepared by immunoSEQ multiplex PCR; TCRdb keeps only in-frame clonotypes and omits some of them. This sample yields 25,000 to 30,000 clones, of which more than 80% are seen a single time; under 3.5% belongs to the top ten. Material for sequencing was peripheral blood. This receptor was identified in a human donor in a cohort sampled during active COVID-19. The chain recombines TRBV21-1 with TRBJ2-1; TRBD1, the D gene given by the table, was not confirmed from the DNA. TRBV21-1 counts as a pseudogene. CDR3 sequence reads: CAANVVDRENNEQFF. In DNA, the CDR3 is TGTGCCGCAAACGTAGTGGACAGGGAGAACAATGAGCAGTTCTTC.